This TCR beta chain was captured by sequencing in a study of cytomegalovirus exposure and HLA in healthy donors. Donors consisted of healthy bone marrow donors. V lost 1 base, J lost 4 bases, and 6 bases stayed unmatched. Per germline, CDR1 LGHNA and CDR2 YSLEER. The CDR3 runs 15 residues. Primers for the PCR totalled 60 Vbeta and 13 Jbeta. Original methodology: An analysis performed later counted roughly 80 million unique TCR beta chains (roughly 11 million of them shared). Profiling relied on immunoSEQ multiplex PCR, and the TCRdb table lists in-frame clones only, not all of them. V and J calls and clone size are copied from that table; D and trimming were computed from the DNA. Of over 110,000 clones listed, under 90% are singletons. General observations from the study: In a later analysis, specific HLA alleles were associated with 15,000 to 20,000 TCR beta sequences at a 0.05 false discovery rate. Associated with cytomegalovirus, according to the listing, were some 150 TCR beta chains.

Concerning this clone: Its antigen is unidentified.

The source material was PBMCs. This TCR came from a male donor in good health and CMV-seronegative. The rearrangement uses TRBV4-3 and TRBJ2-7, with 8 bases lining up with TRBD2. The CDR3 sequence is CASSQALSSGYEQYF. The DNA of the CDR3 is TGCGCCAGCAGCCAAGCTTTGTCTAGCGGGTACGAGCAGTACTTC.